This T cell receptor (beta chain) is from a study of T cell repertoires in cytomegalovirus infection. V was clipped by 1 base and J by 3 bases, with 7 bases between them. This CDR3 has 15 amino acids. The V gene's germline CDR1 is SNHLY and CDR2 FYNNEI. TCRdb analysed the reads with MiXCR anew, one entry per CDR3 protein. This table holds about 830,000 distinct CDR3 sequences, about 33% found once. In the case of this clonotype: The antigen remains undetermined.

This sample comprised cultured CD8+ T cells from PBMCs, obtained from culture after CMV antigen stimulation. V gene TRBV2 combines with J gene TRBJ2-6, with TRBD1 as a possible D gene (6 bases). The clonotype comes from a human donor in good health (CMV status not recorded). Some clones in this sample may be carry-over from other donors' samples. For the CDR3, the DNA is TGTGCCAGCAGTGAAGAAGGGGGTGGGGCCAACGTCCTGACTTTC. The encoded protein is CASSEEGGGANVLTF.